These 4 T cell receptor beta chains were all obtained from the same sample, sequenced in a study of T cells after yellow fever vaccination. TCRdb used MiXCR to reprocess the 5' RACE reads, holding one entry per CDR3 protein. The sample has around 300,000 distinct CDR3 sequences, around 4.3% seen once. Here the sequenced sample was PBMCs, taken 15 days after the yellow fever booster vaccination. The receptor source for this set is a man between 18 and 35 years old who received the YFV17D yellow fever vaccine.

This clonotype was picked up a small number of times. The rearrangement links TRBV7-2 to TRBJ2-3; tentatively, D is TRBD2 (5 bases). The CDR3 runs 14 residues. V was shortened by 3 bases and J by 0 bases, with 7 bases between the two germline ends. Germline CDR1 reads SGHTA; CDR2 reads FQGNSA. CDR3 protein: CASSFASSTDTQYF. CDR3 nucleotide sequence: TGTGCCAGCAGCTTCGCTAGCAGCACAGATACGCAGTATTTT.

This clonotype was counted a few times. The chain employs TRBV6-2 or TRBV6-3 and TRBJ2-7, with D perhaps assigned TRBD1 or TRBD2 (7 bases each). CDR1 is MNHEY and CDR2 is SVGEGT in the germline V gene. V was trimmed by 11 bases and J by 3 bases, leaving 17 bases between them. This CDR3 has 13 amino acids. The CDR3 DNA sequence: TGTGCCGCCAGCGGGACAGACCTCTACGAGCAGTACTTC. It encodes CAASGTDLYEQYF.

This clonotype was detected ten times or more. The chain recombines TRBV6-2 or TRBV6-3 with TRBJ2-2; D is undetermined. The CDR3 covers 16 residues. V was clipped by 6 bases and J by 7 bases, with 21 bases between them. Germline CDR1 and CDR2: MNHEY and SVGEGT. CDR3 bases: TGTGCCAGCAGACCACGACAACGCGGCGCGCGCGGGGAGCTGTTTTTT. This gives the protein CASRPRQRGARGELFF.

In its sample, this clonotype was seen many times. The V gene is TRBV4-3, the J gene TRBJ1-1; unclear D gene. CDR3 length equals 21 residues. V was shortened by 2 bases and J by 2 bases, with 30 bases between the two germline ends. Per the germline V gene, CDR1 is LGHNA and CDR2 is YSLEER. This CDR3 reads CASSQRPVARGGATANTEAFF. The DNA for the CDR3 is TGCGCCAGCAGCCAACGACCCGTGGCCCGAGGTGGTGCTACAGCTAACACTGAAGCTTTCTTT.